The T cell receptor (beta chain) described here comes from a study of blood T cell repertoires in COVID-19. Across the whole study: All recovered Cohort 3 donors got two negative PCRs, got clearance, or saw symptom resolution. Sample material is recorded as cDNA or gDNA derived from T cells, B-cell-depleted T cells, or PBMCs.

Adults between roughly 18 and 89 years of age took part from about 24 US areas. Clones were sequenced by immunoSEQ multiplex PCR, and TCRdb holds only the in-frame ones, with some missing. The sample consists of 300,000 to 450,000 clones, roughly 86% of them appearing once. This CDR3 is 16 amino acids long. V dropped 2 bases and J dropped 7; count of bases not matched to a gene: 7. The germline CDR1 and CDR2 sequences are LNHDA and SQIVND (reference sequence). What was sequenced was PBMCs or T cells enriched from blood (not recorded which). The receptor was isolated from a man aged 40-49 years in a cohort exposed to, infected with or recovered from COVID-19 (not recorded which). The chain carries TRBV19 and TRBJ1-6, with 8 positions matching TRBD1. The CDR3, as DNA: TGTGCCAGTAGTATACCCGGACAGGGTAGAAATTCACCCCTCCACTTT. Protein product: CASSIPGQGRNSPLHF.